The next 21 T cell receptor beta chains were all read from a single sample in a study of T cell repertoires in cytomegalovirus infection. One entry per CDR3 protein results from TCRdb running MiXCR on the reads. The sample shows about 530,000 distinct CDR3 sequences, more than 20% of them seen only once. Sequenced: PBMCs. The origin of the receptors is a human donor in good health (CMV status not recorded). Some clones in this sample may be carry-over from other donors' samples.

This clonotype has more than one count but fewer than ten. This rearrangement joins TRBV7-2 to TRBJ2-7, with TRBD1 matching 7 bases. Germline lookup yields CDR1 SGHTA and CDR2 FQGNSA. The CDR3 loop spans 13 amino acids. The junction had 1 base not matched to a gene; V was cut back by 2 bases and J by 3 bases. CDR3 nucleotide sequence: TGTGCCAGCAGCTTATGGACAGGCTACGAGCAGTACTTC. Protein sequence: CASSLWTGYEQYF.

There are many counts of this clonotype. The chain employs TRBV7-8 and TRBJ2-3; unclear D gene. The germline V gene has CDR1 SGHVS and CDR2 FQNEAQ. CDR3 size: 11 residues. Trimming removed 5 bases from V and 6 bases from J, with 6 bases in between. The CDR3 DNA reads TGTGCCAGCAGCCAAGAGGATACGCAGTATTTT. It codes for CASSQEDTQYF.

This clonotype was observed a few times. The chain combines TRBV28 with TRBJ1-4, with 7 bases lining up with TRBD1. J lost 6 bases, V lost 3 bases, and 4 bases had no gene match. Germline CDR1 MDHEN, CDR2 SYDVKM. The length of the CDR3 is 14 residues. As DNA, the CDR3 is TGTGCCAGCAGTTTCGGGGACAGAGATGAAAAACTGTTTTTT. Its translation is CASSFGDRDEKLFF.

The chain couples TRBV19 to TRBJ1-1, with 7 bases lining up with TRBD1. Looked up from germline, CDR1 is LNHDA and CDR2 is SQIVND (reference sequence). The CDR3 has 14 residues. V dropped 5 bases and J dropped 5; count of bases not matched to a gene: 8. The CDR3 protein is CASSSATGWTEAFF. The DNA of the CDR3 is TGTGCCAGTAGTTCCGCGACAGGGTGGACTGAAGCTTTCTTT.

This chain links TRBV20-1 with TRBJ2-5; D gene ambiguous. The length of the CDR3 is 12 residues. Between the trimmed V and J ends, which lost 4 bases and 5 bases, there was a span of 11 bases. CDR1 DFQATT and CDR2 SNEGSKA come from the germline V gene (reference sequence). The CDR3 spells CSAKRGVETQYF. CDR3 nucleotides: TGCAGTGCTAAACGAGGAGTGGAGACCCAGTACTTC.

This rearrangement joins TRBV28 to TRBJ2-1; 8 nucleotides align to TRBD2. This CDR3 region has 12 residues. Germline V lookup: CDR1 MDHEN, CDR2 SYDVKM. In DNA, the CDR3 is TGTGGTAGCACTAGCGGATACAATGAGCAGTTCTTC. Its protein product is CGSTSGYNEQFF.

This clonotype was seen a few times. The rearrangement joins TRBV7-2 to TRBJ2-7; TRBD1 aligns across 7 bases. J was trimmed by 2 bases and V by 8 bases; bases with no gene match: 12. The CDR3 consists of 15 residues. CDR1 SGHTA and CDR2 FQGNSA come from the germline V gene. The CDR3 reads CASARSRDRAYEQYF. CDR3 nucleotides: TGTGCCAGCGCCCGATCTCGGGACAGAGCCTACGAGCAGTACTTC.

As for this clonotype: One junction end disagrees with the germline gene, perhaps due to a read error. The rearrangement joins TRBV7-6 to TRBJ2-3, with TRBD2 identical over 11 bases. The CDR3 is 16 amino acids. CDR1 SGHVS and CDR2 FNYEAQ come from the germline V gene. The CDR3: CASSSSTSGIADTQYF. The CDR3 nucleotides read TGTGCTAGCAGCTCCTCGACTAGCGGGATAGCAGATACGCAGTATTTT.

This clonotype was found many times. This chain connects TRBV7-2 to TRBJ1-5; possibly TRBD1 for D (6 bases). This CDR3 has 14 residues. V lost 7 bases and J 1 base, leaving 11 bases between the germline ends. Looked up from germline, CDR1 is SGHTA and CDR2 is FQGNSA. The CDR3 sequence: CASTVRGSNQPQHF. The CDR3 nucleotides read TGTGCCAGCACAGTTAGGGGGAGCAATCAGCCCCAGCATTTT. Full variable domain (rest looked up from reference TRBV7-2 and TRBJ1-5): GAGVSQSPSNKVTEKGKDVELRCDPISGHTALYWYRQSLGQGLEFLIYFQGNSAPDKSGLPSDRFSAERTGGSVSTLTIQRTQQEDSAVYLCASTVRGSNQPQHFGDGTRLSIL.

The V and J genes are TRBV27 and TRBJ1-1; D possibly corresponds to TRBD1 (5 bases). Trimming removed 5 bases at V and 0 bases at J, with 22 bases between. Germline V gene data show CDR1 as MNHEY and CDR2 as SMNVEV (reference sequence). This CDR3 is 18 amino acids long. CDR3 nucleotides: TGTGCCAGCAGTCCCCGGGGCAGAACCTTACTCATGAACACTGAAGCTTTCTTT. It encodes CASSPRGRTLLMNTEAFF.

The chain uses TRBV20-1 and TRBJ1-2; D is possibly TRBD1 (5 bases). V was cut by 1 base and J by 5 bases, with 11 bases left in between. There are 13 residues in the CDR3. Germline-derived CDR1 and CDR2 are DFQATT and SNEGSKA (reference sequence). The CDR3 DNA reads TGCAGTGCTAGAGCCGGGACCCCTTATGGCTACACCTTC. Residues: CSARAGTPYGYTF.

The sample holds a few counts of this clonotype. V gene TRBV7-9 combines with J gene TRBJ2-7, with D unresolved. Germline V lookup: CDR1 SEHNR, CDR2 FQNEAQ (reference sequence). This CDR3 has 12 residues. The ends were cut back, 3 bases at V and 4 bases at J, with 7 bases in the middle. CDR3 region: CASSFSAYEQYF. For the CDR3, the DNA is TGTGCCAGCAGCTTTTCCGCGTACGAGCAGTACTTC.

The chain uses TRBV18 and TRBJ1-1; TRBD1 matches 9 bases. Germline loops: CDR1 KGHSH, CDR2 LQKENI. This CDR3 spans 16 amino acids. The V and J ends lost 4 bases and 1 base, in that order; junction bases with no gene match: 7. CDR3 amino acids: CASSLNRGLGNTEAFF. As DNA, the CDR3 is TGTGCCAGCTCACTTAACAGGGGGCTGGGGAACACTGAAGCTTTCTTT. Drawing the rest from reference TRBV18 and TRBJ1-1, the complete variable domain is NAGVMQNPRHLVRRRGQEARLRCSPMKGHSHVYWYRQLPEEGLKFMVYLQKENIIDESGMPKERFSAEFPKEGPSILRIQQVVRGDSAAYFCASSLNRGLGNTEAFFGQGTRLTVV.

The chain employs TRBV7-9 and TRBJ2-3; 7 nucleotides agree with TRBD2. V trimming: 5 bases; J trimming: 4 bases; junction bases outside the gene matches: 9. The germline V gene encodes CDR1 SEHNR and CDR2 FQNEAQ (reference sequence). This CDR3 contains 15 residues. CDR3 nucleotides: TGTGCCAGCAGCGCTAGCGGTAGGGAACCAGATACGCAGTATTTT. This translates into CASSASGREPDTQYF.

Only a few counts were recorded for this clonotype. V and J are TRBV29-1 and TRBJ2-1; tentative D call: TRBD2 (6 bases). The length of the CDR3 is 16 residues. Germline CDR1 and CDR2: SQVTM and ANQGSEA. Trimming removed 7 bases from V and 8 bases from J, with 27 bases in between. In DNA, the CDR3 is TGCAGCGGTGGAGGGGCCCCCGGCCCAAGGTTCTATGAGCAGTTCTTC. The encoded protein is CSGGGAPGPRFYEQFF.

The CDR3 coding sequence is TGCAGTGCTAGTCCACTAGCGGGCAGGGCCGGGGAGCTGTTTTTT. Translation gives CSASPLAGRAGELFF. This rearrangement joins TRBV20-1 to TRBJ2-2; 9 bases map to TRBD2. This CDR3 spans 15 amino acids. With 3 bases clipped from V and 6 bases from J, the junction kept 8 bases outside the gene matches. CDR1 DFQATT and CDR2 SNEGSKA come from the germline V gene (reference sequence).

A word on this clonotype: An end of the junction differs from the germline gene, which may be a read error. The chain uses TRBV10-3 and TRBJ2-1, with D possibly being TRBD1 (6 bases). This CDR3 has 16 amino acids. In germline, CDR1 is ENHRY, CDR2 SYGVKD. CDR3 sequence reads: CAISEPQGPSYNEQIF. The CDR3 nucleotides are TGTGCCATCAGTGAGCCCCAGGGGCCCTCCTACAATGAGCAGATCTTC.

The chain has TRBV6-2 or TRBV6-3 and TRBJ2-4, with a weak D call TRBD2 (6 bases). CDR1 is MNHEY, CDR2 SVGEGT, per germline. This CDR3 spans 13 amino acids. V was trimmed by 7 bases and J by 3 bases, leaving 10 bases between them. The chain's CDR3 is CASNLGLKNIQYF. In DNA form, the CDR3 reads TGTGCCAGCAACCTGGGACTCAAAAACATTCAGTACTTC.

The chain employs TRBV20-1 and TRBJ2-7, with 10 bases that match TRBD2. This CDR3 has 16 amino acids. The J segment lost 0 bases and the V segment lost 1 base, leaving 6 bases of the junction unmatched. Germline V CDR1 and CDR2: DFQATT, SNEGSKA (reference sequence). DNA of the CDR3: TGCAGTGCTAGAGTAAGAAGCGGGAGGGCCTCCTACGAGCAGTACTTC. It translates to CSARVRSGRASYEQYF.

The V gene is TRBV27, the J gene TRBJ2-1, with 13 bases fitting TRBD2. The CDR3 spans 15 residues. CDR1 and CDR2 from the germline V gene are MNHEY and SMNVEV (reference sequence). V lost 3 bases and J lost 9; bases outside the gene matches: 5. In nucleotides, the CDR3 is TGTGCCAGCAGTTTGGGGGGACTAGCGGGATTTGAGCAGTTCTTC. Amino acids: CASSLGGLAGFEQFF.

The sample holds a few counts of this clonotype. This chain joins TRBV12-3 or TRBV12-4 and TRBJ1-1, with TRBD1 as a possible D gene (5 bases). V was cut by 2 bases and J by 10 bases, with 17 bases left in between. The CDR3 spans 14 residues. CDR3 in amino acids: CASSLLGTSGGAFF. The DNA of the CDR3 is TGTGCCAGCAGTTTACTCGGGACCTCCGGGGGAGCTTTCTTT.